This paragraph covers one T cell receptor beta chain sequence. Its antigen is as yet unknown. The authors split each subset's genomic DNA evenly across several immunoSEQ plates. TCRdb keeps only in-frame clones here, not all; method: immunoSEQ multiplex PCR. Of around 2,000,000 clones in the sample, about 92% were seen once. The sample originates from a study of shared clonotypes between healthy human individuals. Terminally differentiated effector memory CD45RA+ cells were excluded from the naive CD8 cells, which were CD45RO-negative and positively selected for CCR7. Findings of the study overall: Although depth was large, rarefaction showed that sequencing of the sorted subsets was incomplete.

The source is a man between 18 and 29 years old in good health. Some clones in this sample may be carry-over from other donors' samples. Input material: naive CD8+ T cells from PBMCs.

CDR3 amino acids: CASSLGLGQGTDTQYF. As DNA, the CDR3 is TGTGCCAGCAGTTTGGGTTTGGGACAGGGGACAGATACGCAGTATTTT. V gene TRBV27 combines with J gene TRBJ2-3, with 10 bases fitting TRBD1. CDR3 size: 16 residues. CDR1 and CDR2 (germline): MNHEY, SMNVEV (reference sequence). J lost 3 bases, V lost 3 bases, and 6 bases had no gene match.